These T cell receptor beta chains were read from a single sample in a study of blood T cell repertoires in COVID-19. Assay used: immunoSEQ multiplex PCR; TCRdb lists only in-frame clones, some missing. The sample has 130,000 to 150,000 clones, 80% to 90% seen once. The sequenced material came from peripheral blood. The receptors here all came from a woman in her fifties or sixties with COVID-19, enrolled during active disease. CDR3s include the opening cysteine and the closing phenylalanine or tryptophan. The D gene is left open where the match is weak. Clone size, where shown, is once, few, many, or a class for clones that have expanded.

J gene: TRBJ2-5; D gene: TRBD2; clone size: .; V gene: TRBV11-2; CDR3 DNA: TGTGCCAGCAGCTTAGAACTAGCGGACCAAGAGACCCAGTACTTC; CDR3 protein: CASSLELADQETQYF
J gene: TRBJ1-5; D gene: .; clone size: .; V gene: TRBV6-2/TRBV6-3; CDR3 DNA: TGTGCCAGCAGTTACTCGAAGGGAAGGGGCCATCAGCCCCAGCATTTT; CDR3 protein: CASSYSKGRGHQPQHF
J gene: TRBJ2-1; D gene: TRBD2; clone size: .; V gene: TRBV2; CDR3 DNA: TGTGCCAGCAGTAGGGGACTAGCGGGGGGCGTCAATGAGCAGTTCTTC; CDR3 protein: CASSRGLAGGVNEQFF
J gene: TRBJ1-5; D gene: TRBD1; clone size: few; V gene: TRBV6-1; CDR3 DNA: TGTGCCAGCAGTGACGGGACAGGGGGCCCTTATAGCAATCAGCCCCAGCATTTT; CDR3 protein: CASSDGTGGPYSNQPQHF
J gene: TRBJ1-2; D gene: TRBD1; clone size: .; V gene: TRBV9; CDR3 DNA: TGTGCCAGCAGCGTATATGGACAGGGGGTTTATGGCTACACCTTC; CDR3 protein: CASSVYGQGVYGYTF
J gene: TRBJ2-7; D gene: .; clone size: .; V gene: TRBV18; CDR3 DNA: TGTGCCAGCTCATCCGCGGGCGCCTACGAGCAGTACTTC; CDR3 protein: CASSSAGAYEQYF
J gene: TRBJ2-7; D gene: .; clone size: once; V gene: TRBV5-5; CDR3 DNA: TGTGCCAGCAGCTTGTTTAGCTCCTACGAGCAGTACTTC; CDR3 protein: CASSLFSSYEQYF
J gene: TRBJ1-1; D gene: .; clone size: once; V gene: TRBV5-1; CDR3 DNA: TGCGCCAGCAGCTTGGGGACAACGGACACTGAAGCTTTCTTT; CDR3 protein: CASSLGTTDTEAFF
J gene: TRBJ2-1; D gene: TRBD2; clone size: many; V gene: TRBV18; CDR3 DNA: TGTGCCAGCTCGGGAGGACTAGCGGGGGACAATGAGCAGTTCTTC; CDR3 protein: CASSGGLAGDNEQFF
J gene: TRBJ2-7; D gene: TRBD2; clone size: .; V gene: TRBV10-2; CDR3 DNA: TGCGCCAGCACCCTAGCGGGGGGCCCGTATCAGTACTTC; CDR3 protein: CASTLAGGPYQYF
J gene: TRBJ1-6; D gene: TRBD1; clone size: .; V gene: TRBV15; CDR3 DNA: TGTGCCACCAGCAGAGTAACAGGGGGCTATAATTCACCCCTCCACTTT; CDR3 protein: CATSRVTGGYNSPLHF
J gene: TRBJ1-1; D gene: .; clone size: .; V gene: TRBV3-1/TRBV3-2; CDR3 DNA: TGTGCCAGCAGCCAAGCAGGGAGGGACACTGAAGCTTTCTTT; CDR3 protein: CASSQAGRDTEAFF
J gene: TRBJ2-1; D gene: TRBD2; clone size: once; V gene: TRBV7-6; CDR3 DNA: TGTGCCAGCAGCAATAGCGGGGGTAGCTCCTACAATGAGCAGTTCTTC; CDR3 protein: CASSNSGGSSYNEQFF
J gene: TRBJ1-1; D gene: .; clone size: .; V gene: TRBV28; CDR3 DNA: TGTGCCAGCAGTTTCCTCCTGAACACTGAAGCTTTCTTT; CDR3 protein: CASSFLLNTEAFF
J gene: TRBJ2-1; D gene: .; clone size: few; V gene: TRBV2; CDR3 DNA: TGTGCCAGCATGGCCCCAGGGGATGGGTTCTTC; CDR3 protein: CASMAPGDGFF
J gene: TRBJ2-7; D gene: .; clone size: once; V gene: TRBV30; CDR3 DNA: TGTGCCTGGAGTTGGGGGACTTCCCCTAATCGGGGCGAGCAGTACTTC; CDR3 protein: CAWSWGTSPNRGEQYF
J gene: TRBJ1-2; D gene: TRBD1; clone size: .; V gene: TRBV18; CDR3 DNA: TGTGCCAGCTCACCACTCCGGACAGGGGCGATTAGTGACTATGGCTACACCTTC; CDR3 protein: CASSPLRTGAISDYGYTF
J gene: TRBJ1-2; D gene: TRBD1; clone size: .; V gene: TRBV30; CDR3 DNA: TGTGCCTGGGCTAGGCGGGTAGGAGTCGGGACAGGCAACTATGGCTACACCTTC; CDR3 protein: CAWARRVGVGTGNYGYTF
J gene: TRBJ1-2; D gene: .; clone size: .; V gene: TRBV12-3/TRBV12-4; CDR3 DNA: TGTGCCAGCCGTTCGGTAAACGCCTATGGCTACACCTTC; CDR3 protein: CASRSVNAYGYTF
J gene: TRBJ2-3; D gene: TRBD2; clone size: .; V gene: TRBV7-3; CDR3 DNA: TGTGCCAGCAGCCCCGGACTAGCGGGGGCGGTCACAGATACGCAGTATTTT; CDR3 protein: CASSPGLAGAVTDTQYF